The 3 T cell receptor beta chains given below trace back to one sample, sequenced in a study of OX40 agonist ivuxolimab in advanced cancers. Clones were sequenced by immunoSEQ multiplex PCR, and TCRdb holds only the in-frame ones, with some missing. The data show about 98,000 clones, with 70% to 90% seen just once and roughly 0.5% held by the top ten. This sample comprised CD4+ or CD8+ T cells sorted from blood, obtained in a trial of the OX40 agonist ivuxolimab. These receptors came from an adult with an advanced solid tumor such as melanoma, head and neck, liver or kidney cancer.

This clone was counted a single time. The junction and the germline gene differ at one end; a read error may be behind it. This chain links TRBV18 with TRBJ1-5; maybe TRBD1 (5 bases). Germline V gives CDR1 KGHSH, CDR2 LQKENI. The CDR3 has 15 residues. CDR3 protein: CASSPRDSQDQPQHF. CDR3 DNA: TGTGCCAGCTCTCCACGCGACAGCCAGGATCAGCCCCAGCATTTT.

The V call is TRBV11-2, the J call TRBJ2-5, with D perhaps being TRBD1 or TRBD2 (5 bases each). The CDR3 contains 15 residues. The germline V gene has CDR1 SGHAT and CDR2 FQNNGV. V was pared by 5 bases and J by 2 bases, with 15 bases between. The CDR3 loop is CASSPPRGEQETQYF. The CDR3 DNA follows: TGTGCCAGCAGCCCGCCGAGGGGTGAACAAGAGACCCAGTACTTC.

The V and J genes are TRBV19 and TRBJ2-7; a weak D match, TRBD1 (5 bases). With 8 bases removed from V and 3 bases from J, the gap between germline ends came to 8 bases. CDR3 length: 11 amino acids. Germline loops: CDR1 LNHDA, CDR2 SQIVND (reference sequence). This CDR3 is CASATDYEQYF. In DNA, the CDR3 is TGTGCCAGTGCGACAGACTACGAGCAGTACTTC.